These 5 T cell receptor beta chains were all obtained from the same sample, sequenced in a study of Graves' ophthalmopathy and Graves' hyperthyroidism. Amplification targeted the TCR beta CDR3 regions, with RNA transcripts as the source material. HTBI primers were employed in first-round RT-PCR, then a second-round multiplex PCR followed. TCRdb reprocessed the multiplex PCR reads via MiXCR and lists one record per CDR3 protein. The repertoire holds 1 million to 1.3 million distinct CDR3 sequences, with about two fifths as singletons. The sequenced material came from peripheral blood or thyroid tissue (not recorded which). The receptors derive from an adult man with Graves' hyperthyroidism.

Comments on this clonotype: A much larger clone differs from this one at a single base, so this may be a read error. The chain uses TRBV20-1 and TRBJ2-5; TRBD2 aligns across 9 bases. J was trimmed by 7 bases and V by 5 bases; bases with no gene match: 11. CDR1 is DFQATT and CDR2 is SNEGSKA in the germline V gene (reference sequence). The CDR3 covers 14 residues. CDR3 sequence: CSASKIAGEGTQYF. CDR3 DNA sequence: TGCAGTGCTTCCAAGATAGCGGGGGAAGGGACCCAGTACTTC.

This rearrangement joins TRBV30 to TRBJ2-5; a weak D match, TRBD2 (6 bases). The CDR3 extends over 13 amino acids. Germline-derived CDR1 and CDR2 are GTSNPN and SVGIG (reference sequence). The germline V and J ends were trimmed by 4 bases and 1 base, with 10 bases remaining between them. The CDR3 protein is CAWIGGSQETQYF. DNA for the CDR3: TGTGCCTGGATTGGGGGGTCCCAAGAGACCCAGTACTTC.

This clonotype was counted only a few times. V usage is TRBV9 and J usage is TRBJ2-7; 7 nucleotides agree with TRBD1. This CDR3 is 16 amino acids long. J lost 5 bases, V lost 4 bases, and 15 bases had no gene match. The germline V gene encodes CDR1 SGDLS and CDR2 YYNGEE. The DNA for the CDR3 is TGTGCCAGCAGCCCCTATCCCGATGACAGGGCTCACGAGCAGTACTTC. Translated, it gives CASSPYPDDRAHEQYF. Looking up the rest from reference TRBV9 and TRBJ2-7 gives the full variable domain: DSGVTQTPKHLITATGQRVTLRCSPRSGDLSVYWYQQSLDQGLQFLIQYYNGEERAKGNILERFSAQQFPDLHSELNLSSLELGDSALYFCASSPYPDDRAHEQYFGPGTRLTVT.

The V and J genes are TRBV5-1 and TRBJ1-1, with TRBD1 as a possible D gene (5 bases). With 4 bases removed from V and 5 bases from J, the gap between germline ends came to 15 bases. The CDR3 is 14 amino acids. Germline-derived CDR1 and CDR2 are SGHRS and YFSETQ. CDR3 sequence: CASSGTSGDTEAFF. CDR3 DNA: TGCGCCAGCAGCGGGACTAGCGGGGATACTGAAGCTTTCTTT.

This clonotype was recorded at least ten times. This chain connects TRBV19 to TRBJ1-2; no definite D call. There are 14 residues in the CDR3. The V gene lost 2 bases and the J gene lost 5 bases, with 12 bases spanning the gap. The germline gives CDR1 LNHDA, CDR2 SQIVND (reference sequence). The CDR3 DNA reads as TGTGCCAGTAGTATAAGGACGGCACCGTATGGCTACACCTTC. This encodes CASSIRTAPYGYTF. The full variable domain, in which reference TRBV19 and TRBJ1-2 provide the parts outside the CDR3, is DGGITQSPKYLFRKEGQNVTLSCEQNLNHDAMYWYRQDPGQGLRLIYYSQIVNDFQKGDIAEGYSVSREKKESFPLTVTSAQKNPTAFYLCASSIRTAPYGYTFGSGTRLTVV.